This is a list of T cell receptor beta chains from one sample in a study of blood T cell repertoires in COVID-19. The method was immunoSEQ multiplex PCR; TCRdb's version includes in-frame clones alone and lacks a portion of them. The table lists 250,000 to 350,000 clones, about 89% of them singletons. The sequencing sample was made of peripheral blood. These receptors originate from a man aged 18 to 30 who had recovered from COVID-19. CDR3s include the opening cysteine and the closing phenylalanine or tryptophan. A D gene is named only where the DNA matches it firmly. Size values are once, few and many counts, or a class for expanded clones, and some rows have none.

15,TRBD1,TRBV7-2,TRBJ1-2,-,TGTGCCAGCAGCTTTCGGCAGGGGGGATTGGGAGGCTACACCTTC,CASSFRQGGLGGYTF
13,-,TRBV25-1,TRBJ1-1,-,TGTGCCAGCAGTGTAGGAGTGAACACTGAAGCTTTCTTT,CASSVGVNTEAFF
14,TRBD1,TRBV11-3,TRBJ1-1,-,TGTGCCAGCAGTCCGGGACAGAGGAACACTGAAGCTTTCTTT,CASSPGQRNTEAFF
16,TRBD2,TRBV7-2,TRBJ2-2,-,TGTGCCAGCAGCTTAGTAAGCGGGGGGCGTGTCGGGGAGCTGTTTTTT,CASSLVSGGRVGELFF
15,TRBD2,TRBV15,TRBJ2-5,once,TGTGCCACCAGCAGAGTCCGGACTAGCTGGGAGACCCAGTACTTC,CATSRVRTSWETQYF
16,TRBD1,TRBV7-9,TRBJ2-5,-,TGTGCCAGCAGCTCGACGGACAGGGGTGGTATTAAGACCCAGTACTTC,CASSSTDRGGIKTQYF
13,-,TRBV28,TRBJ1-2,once,TGTGCCAGCAGTTTCCCACTGAGCTATGGCTACACCTTC,CASSFPLSYGYTF
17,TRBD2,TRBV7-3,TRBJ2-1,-,TGTGCCAGCAGCTCGAGCGGGTTGGGGACTACCTACAATGAGCAGTTCTTC,CASSSSGLGTTYNEQFF
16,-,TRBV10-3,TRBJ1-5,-,TGTGCCATCAGCCCCGAGGAAGCGTCGGTGGTAGGGCCCCAGCATTTT,CAISPEEASVVGPQHF
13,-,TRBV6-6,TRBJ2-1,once,TGTGCCAGCAGTTCCACAGGGTCTGGTGGGCAGTTCTTC,CASSSTGSGGQFF
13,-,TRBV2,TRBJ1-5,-,TGTGCCAGCAGTACGTCCGGGAATCAGCCCCAGCATTTT,CASSTSGNQPQHF
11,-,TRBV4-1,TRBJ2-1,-,TGCGCCAGCAGCCATGGGAGAGAGCAGTTCTTC,CASSHGREQFF
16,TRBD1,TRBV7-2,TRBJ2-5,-,TGTGCCAGCAGCTTTACCGGGACAGGGTCTACAGAGACCCAGTACTTC,CASSFTGTGSTETQYF
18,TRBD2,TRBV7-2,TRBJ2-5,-,TGTGCCAGCAGCTTAGCGCTGGGACTAGCGGGACCCCAAGAGACCCAGTACTTC,CASSLALGLAGPQETQYF
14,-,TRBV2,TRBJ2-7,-,TGTGCCAGCGGAGAGGACGGGAGCTCCTACGAGCAGTACTTC,CASGEDGSSYEQYF
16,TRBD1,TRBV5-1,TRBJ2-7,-,TGCGCCAGCAGCTCAAACCGGGACAGGGGGTCCTACGAGCAGTACTTC,CASSSNRDRGSYEQYF
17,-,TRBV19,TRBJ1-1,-,TGTGCCAGTAGGGATGGGCCCTTAGGACCCGGGGGGACTGAAGCTTTCTTT,CASRDGPLGPGGTEAFF
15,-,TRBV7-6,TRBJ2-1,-,TGTGCCAGCAGCCGGGATGGGAGCTCCTACAATGAGCAGTTCTTC,CASSRDGSSYNEQFF
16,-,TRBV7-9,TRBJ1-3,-,TGTGCCAGCACCCCCCCAACAGGGTCCTCTGGAAACACCATATATTTT,CASTPPTGSSGNTIYF
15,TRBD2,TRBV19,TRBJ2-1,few,TGTGCCAGTAGTCTTAGCGGGAGCTCCTACAATGAGCAGTTCTTC,CASSLSGSSYNEQFF
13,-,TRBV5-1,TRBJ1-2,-,TGCGCCAGCAGCTCCTCTCAGGGTCCGGGCTACACCTTC,CASSSSQGPGYTF
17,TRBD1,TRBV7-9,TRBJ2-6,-,TGTGCCAGCAGCGAGACAGGGGGCTCCCCTGGGGCCAACGTCCTGACTTTC,CASSETGGSPGANVLTF
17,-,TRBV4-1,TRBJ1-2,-,TGCGCCAGCAGCCAAGTAAAGACAAGCCAGACTAACTATGGCTACACCTTC,CASSQVKTSQTNYGYTF
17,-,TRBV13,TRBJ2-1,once,TGTGCCAGCAGCTTCCCCAGGGTGCGGGGGCCGTACAATGAGCAGTTCTTC,CASSFPRVRGPYNEQFF
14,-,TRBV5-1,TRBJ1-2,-,TGCGCCAGCAGCCCCGACAGGACTGACTATGGCTACACCTTC,CASSPDRTDYGYTF
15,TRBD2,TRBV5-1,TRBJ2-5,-,TGCGCCAGCAGCTTGGGGCTAGCGGGCGGAGAGACCCAGTACTTC,CASSLGLAGGETQYF
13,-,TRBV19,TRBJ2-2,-,TGTGCCAGTGCTACCGCTAACACCGGGGAGCTGTTTTTT,CASATANTGELFF
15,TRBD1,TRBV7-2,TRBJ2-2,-,TGTGCCAGCAGATTGGGACAGGGAGGCACCGGGGAGCTGTTTTTT,CASRLGQGGTGELFF
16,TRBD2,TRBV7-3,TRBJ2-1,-,TGTGCCAGCAGCCCGATTGGACTAGCGGGCCCAGAAGGGCAGTTCTTC,CASSPIGLAGPEGQFF
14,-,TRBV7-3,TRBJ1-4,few,TGTGCCAGCAGCTTAAGGGGGGGAGTCGAAAAACTGTTTTTT,CASSLRGGVEKLFF
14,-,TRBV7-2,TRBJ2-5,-,TGTGCCAGCAGCTTGGGCAGGGGGGAAGAGACCCAGTACTTC,CASSLGRGEETQYF
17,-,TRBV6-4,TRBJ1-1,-,TGTGCCAGCAGTGACAGGTGGGAGGGTTATTGGGGGACTGAAGCTTTCTTT,CASSDRWEGYWGTEAFF
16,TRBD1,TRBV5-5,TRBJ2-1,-,TGTGCCAGCAGCTTGTCCCAGGGGGCGTCTTACAATGAGCAGTTCTTC,CASSLSQGASYNEQFF
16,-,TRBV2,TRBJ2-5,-,TGTGCCAGCAGTGGTTCGGGGGGCGGGACTCAAGAGACCCAGTACTTC,CASSGSGGGTQETQYF
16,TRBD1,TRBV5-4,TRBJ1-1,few,TGTGCCAGCAGCTCGGGAGACAGGGGAGGGATCACTGAAGCTTTCTTT,CASSSGDRGGITEAFF
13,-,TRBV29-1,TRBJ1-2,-,TGCAGCGTTGGACTCGGGGGGGACTATGGCTACACCTTC,CSVGLGGDYGYTF